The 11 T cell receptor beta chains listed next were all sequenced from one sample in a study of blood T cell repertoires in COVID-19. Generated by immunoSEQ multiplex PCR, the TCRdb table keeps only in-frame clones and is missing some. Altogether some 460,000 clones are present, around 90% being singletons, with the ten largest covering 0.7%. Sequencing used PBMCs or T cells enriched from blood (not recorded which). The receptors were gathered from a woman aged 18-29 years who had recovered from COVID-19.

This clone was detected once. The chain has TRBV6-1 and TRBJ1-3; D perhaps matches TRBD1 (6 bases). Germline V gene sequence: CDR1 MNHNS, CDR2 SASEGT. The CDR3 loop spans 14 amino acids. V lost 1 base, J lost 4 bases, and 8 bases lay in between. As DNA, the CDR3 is TGTGCCAGCAGTGAAGGGACAGCCGGAAACACCATATATTTT. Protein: CASSEGTAGNTIYF.

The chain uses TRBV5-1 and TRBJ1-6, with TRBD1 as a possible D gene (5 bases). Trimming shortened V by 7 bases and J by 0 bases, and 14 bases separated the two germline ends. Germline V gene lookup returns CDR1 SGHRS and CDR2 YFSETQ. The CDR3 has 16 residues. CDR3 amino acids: CASLGLQSSYNSPLHF. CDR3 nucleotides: TGCGCCAGCTTGGGACTCCAGAGCTCCTATAATTCACCCCTCCACTTT.

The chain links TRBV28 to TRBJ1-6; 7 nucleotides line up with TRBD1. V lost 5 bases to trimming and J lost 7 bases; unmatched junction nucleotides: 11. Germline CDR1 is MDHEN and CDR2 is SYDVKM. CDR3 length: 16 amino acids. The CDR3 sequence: CASSPVQGDGNSPLHF. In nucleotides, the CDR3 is TGTGCCAGCAGTCCGGTTCAGGGGGATGGGAATTCACCCCTCCACTTT.

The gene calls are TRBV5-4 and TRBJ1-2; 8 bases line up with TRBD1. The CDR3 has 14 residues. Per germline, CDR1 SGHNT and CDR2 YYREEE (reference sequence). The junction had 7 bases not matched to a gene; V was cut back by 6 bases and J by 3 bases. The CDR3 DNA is TGTGCCAGCAACCCCGGGACAGGCGACTATGGCTACACCTTC. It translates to CASNPGTGDYGYTF.

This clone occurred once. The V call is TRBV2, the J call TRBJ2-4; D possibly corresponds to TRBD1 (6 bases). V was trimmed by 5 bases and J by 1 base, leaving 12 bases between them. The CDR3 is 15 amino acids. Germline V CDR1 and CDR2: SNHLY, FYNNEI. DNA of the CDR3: TGTGCCAGCAGTTACAGGGTAGGGGCCAAAAACATTCAGTACTTC. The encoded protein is CASSYRVGAKNIQYF. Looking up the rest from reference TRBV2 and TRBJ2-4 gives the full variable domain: EPEVTQTPSHQVTQMGQEVILRCVPISNHLYFYWYRQILGQKVEFLVSFYNNEISEKSEIFDDQFSVERPDGSNFTLKIRSTKLEDSAMYFCASSYRVGAKNIQYFGAGTRLSVL.

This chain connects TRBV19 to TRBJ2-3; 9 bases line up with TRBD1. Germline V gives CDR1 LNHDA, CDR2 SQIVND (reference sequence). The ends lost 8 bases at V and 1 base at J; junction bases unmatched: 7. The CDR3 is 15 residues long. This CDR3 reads CASGKQGAGTDTQYF. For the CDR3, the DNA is TGTGCCAGTGGGAAACAGGGGGCCGGCACAGATACGCAGTATTTT. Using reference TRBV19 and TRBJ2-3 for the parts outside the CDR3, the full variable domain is DGGITQSPKYLFRKEGQNVTLSCEQNLNHDAMYWYRQDPGQGLRLIYYSQIVNDFQKGDIAEGYSVSREKKESFPLTVTSAQKNPTAFYLCASGKQGAGTDTQYFGPGTRLTVL.

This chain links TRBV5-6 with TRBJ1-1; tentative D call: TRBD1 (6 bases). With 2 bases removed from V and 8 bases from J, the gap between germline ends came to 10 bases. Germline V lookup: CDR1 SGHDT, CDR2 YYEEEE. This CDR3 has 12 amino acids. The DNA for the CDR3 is TGTGCCAGCAGCTTAACAGGGTTCGAAGCTTTCTTT. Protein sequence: CASSLTGFEAFF.

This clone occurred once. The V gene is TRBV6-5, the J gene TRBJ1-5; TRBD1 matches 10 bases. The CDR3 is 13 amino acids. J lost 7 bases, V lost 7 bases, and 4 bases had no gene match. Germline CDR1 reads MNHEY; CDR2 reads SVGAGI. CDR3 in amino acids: CASTGTGEQPQHF. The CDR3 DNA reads TGTGCCAGCACAGGGACAGGGGAGCAGCCCCAGCATTTT.

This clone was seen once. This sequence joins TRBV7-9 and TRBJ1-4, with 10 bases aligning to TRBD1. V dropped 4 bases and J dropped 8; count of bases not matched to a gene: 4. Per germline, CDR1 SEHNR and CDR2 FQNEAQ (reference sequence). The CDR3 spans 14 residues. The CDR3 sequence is CASSSDRGREKLFF. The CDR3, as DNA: TGTGCCAGCAGCTCTGACAGGGGGCGAGAAAAACTGTTTTTT.

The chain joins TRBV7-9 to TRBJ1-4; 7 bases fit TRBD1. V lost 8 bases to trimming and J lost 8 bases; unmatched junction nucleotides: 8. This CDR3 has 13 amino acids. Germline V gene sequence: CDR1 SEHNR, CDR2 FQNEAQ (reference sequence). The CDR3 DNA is TGTGCCAGCGTTCGACAGGGTAACGAAAAACTGTTTTTT. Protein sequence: CASVRQGNEKLFF.

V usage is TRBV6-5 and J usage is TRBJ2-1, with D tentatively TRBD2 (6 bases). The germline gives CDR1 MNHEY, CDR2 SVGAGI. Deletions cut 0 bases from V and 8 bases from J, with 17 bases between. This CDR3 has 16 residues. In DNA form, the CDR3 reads TGTGCCAGCAGTTACTCGGCGGGGATCCAGTGGGATGAGCAGTTCTTC. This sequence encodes CASSYSAGIQWDEQFF.